This TCR beta chain was documented in a study of blood T cell repertoires in COVID-19. Across the whole study: Researchers got acute and convalescent COVID-19 samples from the United States, Italy and Spain. In each case, the material was cDNA or gDNA derived from T cells, B-cell-depleted T cells, or PBMCs.

The CDR3 covers 15 residues. CDR1 ENHRY and CDR2 SYGVKD come from the germline V gene. The V gene lost 0 bases and the J gene lost 6 bases, with 12 bases spanning the gap. Original processing methods: For nucleated cells, counts were estimated from reference gene primer amplification. Repertoires were generated with immunoSEQ multiplex PCR, while TCRdb's copy carries only in-frame clones and drops some. That table gives V, J and clone size, and the DNA gave D and trimming. The table includes about 140,000 clones, 80% to 85% detected once. This clone was detected a few times. The clonotype comes from a woman older than 75 with acute or convalescent COVID-19. Source material: peripheral blood. This chain uses TRBV10-3 with TRBJ2-1; weak D call: TRBD1 (5 bases). This chain's CDR3 is CAISESSGWGNEQFF. CDR3 coding DNA: TGTGCCATCAGTGAGTCCTCAGGGTGGGGCAATGAGCAGTTCTTC.